The 30 T cell receptor beta chains listed next were all sequenced from one sample in a study of siplizumab effects on memory and regulatory T cells. The repertoire was sequenced with immunoSEQ multiplex PCR; TCRdb's copy has only in-frame clones and lacks some. Of over 45,000 clones in the sample, around 97% were seen once. The source material was naive CD8+ T cells sorted from blood. These receptors were taken from a human donor in good health.

CDR3 DNA sequence: TGTGCCAGCTCACCTAGGACAGCTAGCACAGATACGCAGTATTTT. Translation: CASSPRTASTDTQYF. This chain links TRBV18 with TRBJ2-3; a possible D gene is TRBD1 (6 bases). CDR1 and CDR2 (germline): KGHSH, LQKENI. The ends were cut back, 3 bases at V and 0 bases at J, with 10 bases in the middle. The CDR3 totals 15 residues. Combining the CDR3 with reference TRBV18 and TRBJ2-3 gives the whole variable domain NAGVMQNPRHLVRRRGQEARLRCSPMKGHSHVYWYRQLPEEGLKFMVYLQKENIIDESGMPKERFSAEFPKEGPSILRIQQVVRGDSAAYFCASSPRTASTDTQYFGPGTRLTVL.

The chain couples TRBV28 to TRBJ1-4; no definite D call. This CDR3 has 10 amino acids. Germline assignment: CDR1 MDHEN and CDR2 SYDVKM. Trimming took 5 bases from V and 12 from J, leaving 7 bases between them. This chain's CDR3 is CASSGIQLFF. The CDR3 DNA reads as TGTGCCAGCAGTGGTATACAACTGTTTTTT.

The chain joins TRBV29-1 to TRBJ2-2; a possible D gene is TRBD1 (8 bases). The CDR3 spans 15 residues. Trimming left V 6 bases short and J 6 bases short, with 20 bases between. The germline V gene has CDR1 SQVTM and CDR2 ANQGSEA. DNA for the CDR3: TGCAGCGTCATTTCGGACAGGGAGGGGGCCGGGGAGCTGTTTTTT. It encodes CSVISDREGAGELFF.

J is TRBJ1-1 and V is TRBV11-2; TRBD1 might be the D (5 bases). This CDR3 spans 14 amino acids. V lost 6 bases, J lost 2 bases, and 13 bases lay in between. In germline, CDR1 is SGHAT, CDR2 FQNNGV. The CDR3 DNA follows: TGTGCCAGCAGTTTTAGGACACCCAACACTGAAGCTTTCTTT. Its protein product is CASSFRTPNTEAFF.

The gene calls are TRBV6-1 and TRBJ1-5; D may be TRBD1 (6 bases). This CDR3 spans 15 amino acids. V lost 2 bases, J lost 7 bases, and 15 bases lay in between. From germline, CDR1 is MNHNS and CDR2 SASEGT. DNA of the CDR3: TGTGCCAGCAGTGAATGGGAGGGGGGCGACCAGCCCCAGCATTTT. Protein sequence: CASSEWEGGDQPQHF.

The chain recombines TRBV11-2 with TRBJ1-2, with 9 nucleotides matching TRBD1. The CDR3 has 14 residues. V gave up 5 bases and J gave up 8 bases; unmatched junction bases: 9. Germline values: CDR1 SGHAT, CDR2 FQNNGV. The CDR3 DNA follows: TGTGCCAGCAGCACAGGACAGGGGTTAGAAGGCTACACCTTC. Translation gives CASSTGQGLEGYTF. Full variable domain (outside the CDR3, taken from reference TRBV11-2 and TRBJ1-2): EAGVAQSPRYKIIEKRQSVAFWCNPISGHATLYWYQQILGQGPKLLIQFQNNGVVDDSQLPKDRFSAERLKGVDSTLKIQPAKLEDSAVYLCASSTGQGLEGYTFGSGTRLTVV.

This clone was found once. The chain links TRBV4-1 to TRBJ2-2; maybe TRBD2 (5 bases). Germline V lookup: CDR1 MGHRA, CDR2 YSYEKL. The V end was cut by 0 bases, the J end by 0 bases, with 8 bases between. This CDR3 contains 16 residues. CDR3 region: CASSQEPGSNTGELFF. CDR3 in DNA: TGCGCCAGCAGCCAAGAGCCGGGGTCGAACACCGGGGAGCTGTTTTTT.

This chain joins TRBV5-6 and TRBJ1-2; D is uncertain. Trimming took off 2 bases at V and 3 bases at J, with 17 bases between the two ends. CDR3 length: 16 amino acids. CDR1 is SGHDT and CDR2 is YYEEEE in the germline V gene. The CDR3 DNA reads TGTGCCAGCAGCTTCCCCGAGGGCCGTTTTGACTATGGCTACACCTTC. Translating gives CASSFPEGRFDYGYTF.

This sequence joins TRBV6-6 and TRBJ2-7; D uncertain. Trimming stripped 5 bases from V and 6 bases from J, with 8 bases between. The CDR3 is 11 residues long. Germline V gene data show CDR1 as MNHNY and CDR2 as SVGAGI (reference sequence). CDR3 loop: CASSISGEQYF. DNA for the CDR3: TGTGCCAGCAGTATTAGTGGCGAGCAGTACTTC.

The chain employs TRBV19 and TRBJ2-3; TRBD2 matches at 11 bases. Germline CDR1 reads LNHDA; CDR2 reads SQIVND (reference sequence). The trim removed 7 bases at V and 0 bases at J, leaving 3 bases unmatched. The CDR3 covers 15 residues. CDR3 residues: CASTWTSGSTDTQYF. CDR3 DNA: TGTGCCAGTACCTGGACTAGCGGGAGCACAGATACGCAGTATTTT.

This chain joins TRBV5-1 and TRBJ2-1; possible D gene TRBD2, 6 bases. V was shortened by 4 bases and J by 5 bases, with 16 bases between the two germline ends. Germline V lookup: CDR1 SGHRS, CDR2 YFSETQ. This CDR3 is built from 15 residues. The CDR3: CASSPRGRGHNEQFF. As DNA, the CDR3 is TGCGCCAGCAGCCCGCGGGGACGTGGCCACAATGAGCAGTTCTTC.

This sequence joins TRBV5-1 and TRBJ2-7; 9 bases are shared with TRBD1. Trimming at V came to 4 bases and at J to 2 bases, leaving 10 bases not matched to a gene. The germline V gene encodes CDR1 SGHRS and CDR2 YFSETQ. This CDR3 has 16 amino acids. CDR3: CASSQAPTGGAYEQYF. The CDR3 region has the DNA TGCGCCAGCAGCCAAGCCCCGACAGGGGGAGCCTACGAGCAGTACTTC.

The chain employs TRBV10-2 and TRBJ2-7, with 9 bases that match TRBD1. This CDR3 region has 14 residues. V shed 8 bases, J shed 0 bases, and the junction held 5 bases outside the gene matches. The germline V gene encodes CDR1 WSHSY and CDR2 SAAADI. The CDR3 coding sequence is TGCGCCAGCGGACTGGACAGGGGCTCCTACGAGCAGTACTTC. Translation gives CASGLDRGSYEQYF.

The chain joins TRBV7-2 to TRBJ2-7; D gene ambiguous. Germline CDR1 is SGHTA and CDR2 is FQGNSA. This CDR3 is 17 amino acids long. The V end was cut by 5 bases, the J end by 3 bases, with 23 bases between. The CDR3 sequence: CASSQAAKPLHGYEQYF. The CDR3 region has the DNA TGTGCCAGCAGCCAAGCAGCCAAGCCCCTTCATGGCTACGAGCAGTACTTC.

The genes are TRBV29-1 and TRBJ2-2; D remains unclear. CDR3 length: 13 residues. Germline V CDR1 and CDR2: SQVTM, ANQGSEA. Trimming took 8 bases from V and 3 from J, leaving 13 bases between them. As DNA, the CDR3 is TGCAGCCTGAGGAGTCCGGACACCGGGGAGCTGTTTTTT. Amino acids: CSLRSPDTGELFF.

V is TRBV5-6 and J is TRBJ2-6, with 9 bases matching TRBD1. V dropped 1 base and J dropped 0; count of bases not matched to a gene: 5. Germline V gene lookup returns CDR1 SGHDT and CDR2 YYEEEE. This CDR3 region has 18 residues. The CDR3 region is CASSLPTGGFSGANVLTF. In nucleotides, the CDR3 is TGTGCCAGCAGCTTGCCGACAGGGGGGTTCTCTGGGGCCAACGTCCTGACTTTC.

The chain has TRBV4-2 and TRBJ2-7, with 7 bases lining up with TRBD2. CDR1 is LGHNA and CDR2 is YNFKEQ in the germline V gene. The CDR3 loop spans 15 amino acids. V was clipped by 1 base and J by 6 bases; unmatched bases: 9. CDR3 in DNA: TGTGCCAGCAGCCAAGCTGGCGGGAGTATAGGCGAGCAGTACTTC. Encoded protein: CASSQAGGSIGEQYF.

This chain connects TRBV7-9 to TRBJ1-1; possible D gene TRBD1, 6 bases. Germline-derived CDR1 and CDR2 are SEHNR and FQNEAQ (reference sequence). The length of the CDR3 is 16 residues. Trimming left V 2 bases short and J 5 bases short, with 18 bases between. CDR3 DNA sequence: TGTGCCAGCAGCTTACCCTCTACAGGGATGAGGACTGAAGCTTTCTTT. The encoded protein is CASSLPSTGMRTEAFF. The variable domain in full, with the rest retrieved from reference TRBV7-9 and TRBJ1-1, is DTGVSQNPRHKITKRGQNVTFRCDPISEHNRLYWYRQTLGQGPEFLTYFQNEAQLEKSRLLSDRFSAERPKGSFSTLEIQRTEQGDSAMYLCASSLPSTGMRTEAFFGQGTRLTVV.

This sequence joins TRBV10-3 and TRBJ2-1, with D perhaps TRBD2 (6 bases). CDR1 ENHRY and CDR2 SYGVKD come from the germline V gene. The CDR3 extends over 15 amino acids. Trimming took 6 bases from V and 4 from J, leaving 16 bases between them. The CDR3 reads CAISERPGVYNEQFF. The CDR3 DNA reads TGTGCCATCAGCGAAAGACCGGGGGTTTACAATGAGCAGTTCTTC.

The chain recombines TRBV2 with TRBJ2-5; 11 nucleotides agree with TRBD2. CDR3 length equals 17 residues. V lost 6 bases and J lost 3; bases outside the gene matches: 12. CDR1 is SNHLY and CDR2 is FYNNEI in the germline V gene. The CDR3 DNA reads TGTGCCAGCAGCCCTGACAGGGGGGGACTAGCGGAAGAGACCCAGTACTTC. Protein product: CASSPDRGGLAEETQYF.

The chain combines TRBV29-1 with TRBJ2-1, with D possibly matching TRBD2 (6 bases). The CDR3 loop spans 13 amino acids. Germline CDR1 is SQVTM and CDR2 is ANQGSEA. Trimming shortened V by 5 bases and J by 0 bases, and 8 bases separated the two germline ends. The chain's CDR3 is CSVLDYSYNEQFF. In nucleotides, the CDR3 is TGCAGCGTTCTGGACTACTCCTACAATGAGCAGTTCTTC.

This clone occurred once. V usage is TRBV7-3 and J usage is TRBJ2-2; D may be TRBD2 (6 bases). V was cut by 5 bases and J by 1 base, with 8 bases left in between. Per germline, CDR1 SGHTA and CDR2 FQGTGA. There are 14 residues in the CDR3. The CDR3 sequence: CASSVSGNTGELFF. As DNA, the CDR3 is TGTGCCAGCAGCGTTAGCGGGAACACCGGGGAGCTGTTTTTT.

The J gene is TRBJ2-7, the V gene TRBV5-6, with TRBD1 as a possible D gene (5 bases). The CDR3 consists of 13 residues. Germline lookup yields CDR1 SGHDT and CDR2 YYEEEE. V was shortened by 0 bases and J by 5 bases, with 9 bases between the two germline ends. In nucleotides, the CDR3 is TGTGCCAGCAGCTTGGGCATAGGGGACGAGCAGTACTTC. Its protein product is CASSLGIGDEQYF.

The rearrangement uses TRBV30 and TRBJ2-7; the D gene could be TRBD1 or TRBD2 (5 bases each). Germline CDR1 GTSNPN, CDR2 SVGIG (reference sequence). The CDR3 is made up of 14 amino acids. The V end lost 8 bases, the J end lost 6 bases, and 23 bases lay between the germline ends. CDR3: CASTGGDAKPEQYF. The CDR3 coding sequence is TGTGCCAGTACTGGTGGGGACGCCAAGCCCGAGCAGTACTTC.

V and J are TRBV10-3 and TRBJ2-7; D is uncertain. The ends were cut back, 2 bases at V and 0 bases at J, with 11 bases in the middle. The CDR3 sequence is 15 residues long. Germline V gene lookup returns CDR1 ENHRY and CDR2 SYGVKD. The CDR3 sequence: CAISEPGVSSYEQYF. CDR3 in DNA: TGTGCCATCAGTGAGCCCGGCGTCAGCTCCTACGAGCAGTACTTC.

The genes are TRBV29-1 and TRBJ2-3; the D gene is possibly TRBD1 (5 bases). CDR1 SQVTM and CDR2 ANQGSEA come from the germline V gene. This CDR3 is 14 amino acids long. The ends were cut back, 7 bases at V and 1 base at J, with 15 bases in the middle. The CDR3: CSGAPGHGTDTQYF. The CDR3 nucleotides are TGCAGCGGGGCTCCAGGACACGGCACAGATACGCAGTATTTT.

The rearrangement joins TRBV4-2 to TRBJ2-1, with TRBD2 matching over 8 bases. V lost 0 bases and J lost 9; bases outside the gene matches: 1. The CDR3 is 13 amino acids. Germline V lookup: CDR1 LGHNA, CDR2 YNFKEQ. CDR3: CASSQDGRGEQFF. The CDR3 DNA follows: TGTGCCAGCAGCCAAGACGGGAGGGGTGAGCAGTTCTTC.

The rearrangement uses TRBV4-2 and TRBJ2-1; 14 bases map to TRBD2. Trimming cost V 0 bases and J 6 bases; bases outside gene matches: 10. The CDR3 loop spans 19 amino acids. Germline loops: CDR1 LGHNA, CDR2 YNFKEQ. CDR3 sequence: CASSQDLFPGTSGSNEQFF. The CDR3, as DNA: TGTGCCAGCAGCCAAGATCTATTCCCCGGGACTAGCGGGAGCAATGAGCAGTTCTTC.

CDR3 in DNA: TGTGCCAGCTCACCGAGGACCCAGGAAGAGACCCAGTACTTC. Encoded protein: CASSPRTQEETQYF. The chain employs TRBV18 and TRBJ2-5; D gene ambiguous. The CDR3 totals 14 residues. V shed 3 bases and J shed 3 bases, with 11 bases lying between them. Germline CDR1 KGHSH, CDR2 LQKENI.

The rearrangement joins TRBV6-5 to TRBJ1-1; 7 bases fit TRBD1. The V gene end was trimmed by 8 bases and the J gene end by 1 base; junction bases not matched to a gene: 10. The CDR3 sequence is 15 residues long. Germline CDR1 and CDR2: MNHEY and SVGAGI. CDR3 DNA sequence: TGTGCCAGCGGAACGACAGGGAGAGGGAACACTGAAGCTTTCTTT. Translation gives CASGTTGRGNTEAFF.